The rows below give T cell receptor beta chains drawn from one sample of a study of T cells in Graves' hyperthyroidism and ophthalmopathy. TCRdb redid the calling of the multiplex PCR reads with MiXCR, one entry per CDR3 protein. Here the sample spans about 640,000 distinct CDR3 sequences, about 20% being singletons. The sequenced sample was blood. The receptors stem from a man aged 25 to 40 with Graves' ophthalmopathy. Each CDR3 is given with its conserved first and last residue. A D gene is named only where the DNA matches it firmly. Clone size is stated in some rows and not others, as once, few, many or a class when expanded.

d_call: .
cdr3_length: 15
v_call: TRBV20-1
clone_size: few
j_call: TRBJ1-2
cdr3_aa: CSANSPGHLKCGYTF
cdr3_nt: TGCAGTGCTAATAGCCCGGGACATCTTAAGTGTGGCTACACCTTC

d_call: .
cdr3_length: 11
v_call: TRBV29-1
clone_size: few
j_call: TRBJ2-2
cdr3_aa: CSVGQTGELFF
cdr3_nt: TGCAGCGTCGGACAGACCGGGGAGCTGTTTTTT

d_call: .
cdr3_length: 15
v_call: TRBV5-1
clone_size: .
j_call: TRBJ2-2
cdr3_aa: CASSLRTANTGELFF
cdr3_nt: TGCGCCAGCAGCTTGCGGACTGCGAACACCGGGGAGCTGTTTTTT

d_call: .
cdr3_length: 16
v_call: TRBV6-2/TRBV6-3
clone_size: .
j_call: TRBJ1-2
cdr3_aa: CASSYGSVGWDYGYTF
cdr3_nt: TGTGCCAGCAGTTACGGTTCCGTCGGGTGGGACTATGGCTACACCTTC

d_call: .
cdr3_length: 14
v_call: TRBV10-3
clone_size: .
j_call: TRBJ1-3
cdr3_aa: CAISIQGSGNTIYF
cdr3_nt: TGTGCCATCAGTATACAGGGTTCTGGAAACACCATATATTTT

d_call: .
cdr3_length: 12
v_call: TRBV5-8
clone_size: .
j_call: TRBJ2-5
cdr3_aa: CASSRDGGIQYF
cdr3_nt: TGTGCCAGCAGCCGGGACGGGGGTATCCAGTACTTC

d_call: .
cdr3_length: 15
v_call: TRBV20-1
clone_size: once
j_call: TRBJ1-5
cdr3_aa: CSARDRRGGDQPQHF
cdr3_nt: TGCAGTGCTAGAGATCGGCGGGGAGGTGATCAGCCCCAGCATTTT

d_call: .
cdr3_length: 13
v_call: TRBV6-1
clone_size: many
j_call: TRBJ1-2
cdr3_aa: CASSDTGWRGYTF
cdr3_nt: TGTGCCAGCAGTGACACAGGGTGGCGAGGCTACACCTTC

d_call: TRBD1
cdr3_length: 20
v_call: TRBV5-1
clone_size: .
j_call: TRBJ1-5
cdr3_aa: CASSLDPGQGAGVGNQPQHF
cdr3_nt: TGCGCCAGCAGCTTGGACCCGGGACAGGGGGCAGGGGTCGGCAATCAGCCCCAGCATTTT

d_call: TRBD2
cdr3_length: 18
v_call: TRBV14
clone_size: few
j_call: TRBJ2-5
cdr3_aa: CASSQVFSGRSRTETQYF
cdr3_nt: TGTGCCAGCAGCCAAGTTTTTAGCGGGAGAAGTAGGACGGAGACCCAGTACTTC

d_call: .
cdr3_length: 15
v_call: TRBV5-4
clone_size: .
j_call: TRBJ1-4
cdr3_aa: CASSYEGATNEKLFF
cdr3_nt: TGTGCCAGCAGCTATGAGGGTGCAACTAATGAAAAACTGTTTTTT

d_call: .
cdr3_length: 16
v_call: TRBV5-6
clone_size: .
j_call: TRBJ2-5
cdr3_aa: CASRGAGVGSRETQYF
cdr3_nt: TGTGCCAGCAGGGGTGCCGGAGTAGGCTCTCGGGAGACCCAGTACTTC

d_call: .
cdr3_length: 12
v_call: TRBV20-1
clone_size: .
j_call: TRBJ1-4
cdr3_aa: CTDRDFSEKLFF
cdr3_nt: TGCACCGACCGGGACTTCTCTGAAAAACTGTTTTTT